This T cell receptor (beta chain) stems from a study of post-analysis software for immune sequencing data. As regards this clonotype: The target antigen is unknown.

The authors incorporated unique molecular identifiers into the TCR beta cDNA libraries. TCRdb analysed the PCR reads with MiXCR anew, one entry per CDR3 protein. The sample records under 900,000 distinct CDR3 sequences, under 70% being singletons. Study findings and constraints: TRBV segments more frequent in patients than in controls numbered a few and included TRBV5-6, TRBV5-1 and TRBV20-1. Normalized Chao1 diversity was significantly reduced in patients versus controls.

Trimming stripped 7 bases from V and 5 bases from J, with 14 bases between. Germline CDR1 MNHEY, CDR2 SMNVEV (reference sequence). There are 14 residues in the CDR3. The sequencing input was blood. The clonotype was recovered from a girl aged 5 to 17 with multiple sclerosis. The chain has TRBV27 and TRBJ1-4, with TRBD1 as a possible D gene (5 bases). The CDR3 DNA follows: TGTGCCAGCAAATTGGCAGGGACCAATGAAAAACTGTTTTTT. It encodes CASKLAGTNEKLFF.